Listed below are T cell receptor beta chains from one sample, sequenced in a study of T cells in localized non-small cell lung cancer. Assay: immunoSEQ multiplex PCR; the TCRdb copy retains only in-frame clones and omits some. The data hold 75,000 to 80,000 clones, with approximately 90% observed a single time. The sequencing used peripheral blood, collected before any cancer treatment. The receptors were gathered from a woman aged 40-70 years with stage I squamous cell lung carcinoma. Each CDR3 is given with its conserved first and last residue. A D gene is named only where the DNA matches it firmly. Clone size is not always given. Where it is, it says once, few, many or a class for expanded clones.

v_gene	j_gene	abundance	d_gene	CDR3aa	CDR3nt
TRBV5-5	TRBJ1-5	.	.	CASSPSGGANQPQHF	TGTGCCAGCAGCCCATCGGGGGGGGCCAATCAGCCCCAGCATTTT
TRBV11-2	TRBJ1-4	.	.	CASSSSTATNEKLFF	TGTGCCAGCAGCTCTTCAACCGCAACTAATGAAAAACTGTTTTTT
TRBV5-4	TRBJ1-2	.	TRBD1	CASSLGGTGGKFNYGYTF	TGTGCCAGCAGCTTGGGAGGGACAGGGGGTAAATTTAACTATGGCTACACCTTC
TRBV19	TRBJ1-1	.	.	CATALDWGDTEAFF	TGTGCCACCGCCCTTGATTGGGGGGACACTGAAGCTTTCTTT
TRBV2	TRBJ2-1	few	.	CASSEWGEQFF	TGTGCCAGCAGTGAATGGGGAGAGCAGTTCTTC
TRBV28	TRBJ1-1	.	.	CASSRTHREAFF	TGTGCCAGCAGCAGGACCCACCGGGAAGCTTTCTTT
TRBV5-1	TRBJ2-5	.	.	CASSWNGQRETQYF	TGCGCCAGCAGCTGGAACGGACAGCGGGAGACCCAGTACTTC
TRBV27	TRBJ1-6	.	.	CASSFGGVNSPLHF	TGTGCCAGCAGTTTTGGGGGTGTTAATTCACCCCTCCACTTT
TRBV9	TRBJ2-3	few	.	CASSVELGGPSTDTQYF	TGTGCCAGCAGCGTAGAACTCGGGGGTCCCTCCACAGATACGCAGTATTTT
TRBV6-1	TRBJ1-1	.	.	CASSEARTRAFF	TGTGCCAGCAGTGAAGCGCGGACAAGAGCTTTCTTT
TRBV5-1	TRBJ1-1	.	TRBD1	CASSSGGQGDTEAFF	TGCGCCAGCAGCAGTGGGGGACAGGGAGACACTGAAGCTTTCTTT
TRBV5-4	TRBJ1-1	.	.	CASSLAVNTEAFF	TGTGCCAGCAGCTTGGCGGTGAACACTGAAGCTTTCTTT
TRBV7-8	TRBJ1-2	.	.	CASSPGGGRGYTF	TGTGCCAGCAGCCCCGGGGGAGGGCGTGGCTACACCTTC
TRBV18	TRBJ1-5	.	TRBD1	CASSPFDRASNQPQHF	TGTGCCAGCTCACCTTTTGACAGGGCAAGCAATCAGCCCCAGCATTTT
TRBV23-1	TRBJ1-6	.	.	CASTPGGGMPLHF	TGCGCCAGCACCCCTGGGGGGGGCATGCCCCTCCACTTT
TRBV6-1	TRBJ2-5	.	.	CASSELRGTGKETQYF	TGTGCCAGCAGTGAATTGCGGGGAACAGGAAAAGAGACCCAGTACTTC
TRBV11-2	TRBJ2-7	.	.	CASSLQARPPYEQYF	TGTGCCAGCAGCTTACAGGCCCGCCCTCCCTACGAGCAGTACTTC
TRBV9	TRBJ1-1	.	.	CASSSEESTEAFF	TGTGCCAGCAGCTCGGAGGAGTCCACTGAAGCTTTCTTT
TRBV2	TRBJ2-1	.	.	CASSKEKVSYNEQFF	TGTGCCAGCAGTAAGGAAAAGGTCTCCTACAATGAGCAGTTCTTC
TRBV9	TRBJ2-7	.	.	CASSVGGFSSYEQYF	TGTGCCAGCAGCGTTGGAGGCTTCAGCTCCTACGAGCAGTACTTC
TRBV7-8	TRBJ1-5	.	.	CASSLARNSNQPQHF	TGTGCCAGCAGCTTAGCCAGAAATAGCAATCAGCCCCAGCATTTT
TRBV5-5	TRBJ1-6	.	.	CASSLQVSGESGFTPLHF	TGTGCCAGCAGCTTGCAAGTTTCCGGGGAATCCGGTTTTACCCCCCTCCACTTT